The sequence of this T cell receptor beta chain was determined in a study of OX40 agonist ivuxolimab in advanced cancers. Study details: Earlier treatment with anti-PD-1, anti-PD-L1 or anti-CTLA-4 was permitted, and 30% to 40% had received some.

The CDR3 is made up of 13 amino acids. Germline values: CDR1 SQVTM, CDR2 ANQGSEA. The germline V and J ends were trimmed by 6 bases and 1 base, with 12 bases remaining between them. The method was immunoSEQ multiplex PCR; TCRdb's version includes in-frame clones alone and lacks a portion of them. The sample gives fewer than 25,000 clones, about 80% of which show up once; 30% to 35% is in the top ten. This receptor was obtained from an adult with an advanced solid tumor such as melanoma, head and neck, liver or kidney cancer. The chain joins TRBV29-1 to TRBJ1-1; perhaps TRBD1 as D (5 bases). The starting material was CD4+ or CD8+ T cells sorted from blood, obtained in a trial of the OX40 agonist ivuxolimab. CDR3 region: CSVRLGANTEAFF. The CDR3 DNA follows: TGCAGCGTAAGACTAGGGGCGAACACTGAAGCTTTCTTT. Full variable domain (missing parts from reference TRBV29-1 and TRBJ1-1): SAVISQKPSRDICQRGTSLTIQCQVDSQVTMMFWYRQQPGQSLTLIATANQGSEATYESGFVIDKFPISRPNLTFSTLTVSNMSPEDSSIYLCSVRLGANTEAFFGQGTRLTVV.